The next 3 T cell receptor beta chains were all read from a single sample in a study of blood T cell repertoires in COVID-19. The assay was immunoSEQ multiplex PCR, and TCRdb's table has in-frame clones only and misses some. Of 200,000 to 250,000 clones listed, 85% to 90% are singletons. The material sequenced was peripheral blood. All receptors derive from a man aged 18 to 30 with active or convalescent COVID-19.

The chain recombines TRBV11-2 with TRBJ2-1; 8 bases align to TRBD2. Germline-derived CDR1 and CDR2 are SGHAT and FQNNGV. The ends lost 3 bases at V and 7 bases at J; junction bases unmatched: 8. This CDR3 region has 15 residues. CDR3 sequence (DNA): TGTGCCAGCAGCTTGGAGCGGGAGAGTGGGAATGAGCAGTTCTTC. Its translation: CASSLERESGNEQFF.

V usage is TRBV5-1 and J usage is TRBJ2-7; 11 nucleotides align to TRBD2. CDR1 is SGHRS, CDR2 YFSETQ, per germline. V was pared by 0 bases and J by 2 bases, with 4 bases of the junction left unmatched. The CDR3 is 16 residues long. The CDR3 loop reads CASSLGLAGTAYEQYF. CDR3 DNA: TGCGCCAGCAGCTTGGGACTAGCGGGGACGGCCTACGAGCAGTACTTC.

This chain uses TRBV18 with TRBJ1-1; tentatively, D is TRBD1 (5 bases). V lost 6 bases, J lost 0 bases, and 17 bases lay in between. Germline V gene sequence: CDR1 KGHSH, CDR2 LQKENI. The CDR3 length is 16 residues. The CDR3, as DNA: TGTGCCAGCTCTAAGACCAGGGTCGAAATGAACACTGAAGCTTTCTTT. Translated, it gives CASSKTRVEMNTEAFF.